Listed here are 15 T cell receptor beta chains from one sample, sequenced in a study of cytomegalovirus exposure and HLA in healthy donors. The PCR employed 60 Vbeta primers together with 13 Jbeta primers. Repertoires were generated with immunoSEQ multiplex PCR, while TCRdb's copy carries only in-frame clones and drops some. The table includes some 78,000 clones, around 80% detected once. The sample comprised PBMCs. Receptor source: a man aged 45-65 years in good health and CMV-seropositive.

This clone appeared a few times. This chain joins TRBV4-2 and TRBJ1-2; the D gene is possibly TRBD1 (6 bases). The germline gives CDR1 LGHNA, CDR2 YNFKEQ. The CDR3 contains 13 residues. Trimming stripped 7 bases from V and 6 bases from J, with 15 bases between. The CDR3 nucleotides are TGTGCCAGCACCACAGGGCTTGGCGATGGCTACACCTTC. Encoded protein: CASTTGLGDGYTF.

The CDR3: CSGGPGTGDPEAFF. CDR3 coding DNA: TGCAGCGGGGGCCCCGGGACAGGGGACCCTGAAGCTTTCTTT. The V and J genes are TRBV29-1 and TRBJ1-1; 10 bases match TRBD1. Germline CDR1 and CDR2: SQVTM and ANQGSEA. Losses at the gene ends were 7 bases for V and 6 bases for J; bases not matched to a gene: 11. The CDR3 spans 14 residues.

The rearrangement uses TRBV9 and TRBJ2-7; 7 bases align to TRBD2. The CDR3 is 15 residues long. J gave up 1 base and V 4 bases, and 8 bases lay outside the gene matches. Germline values: CDR1 SGDLS, CDR2 YYNGEE. DNA of the CDR3: TGTGCCAGCAGCCCCACTAGCGAGATTTCCTACGAGCAGTACTTC. Its translation: CASSPTSEISYEQYF.

This clone occurred a few times. This chain joins TRBV2 and TRBJ2-3; tentatively, D is TRBD1 (6 bases). This CDR3 spans 15 amino acids. The ends were cut back, 2 bases at V and 3 bases at J, with 12 bases in the middle. Germline lookup yields CDR1 SNHLY and CDR2 FYNNEI. The CDR3 loop is CASSETGGPTDTQYF. The CDR3 DNA reads as TGTGCCAGCAGTGAAACTGGGGGCCCGACAGATACGCAGTATTTT.

The chain joins TRBV30 to TRBJ2-1, with unresolved D. CDR3 length: 14 amino acids. Germline V gene lookup returns CDR1 GTSNPN and CDR2 SVGIG (reference sequence). Trimming shortened V by 0 bases and J by 0 bases, and 6 bases separated the two germline ends. This chain's CDR3 is CAWSVLSSYNEQFF. CDR3 nucleotides: TGTGCCTGGAGTGTACTCTCCTCCTACAATGAGCAGTTCTTC.

The rearrangement joins TRBV19 to TRBJ2-7; possibly TRBD1 for D (5 bases). The CDR3 sequence is 12 residues long. CDR1 LNHDA and CDR2 SQIVND come from the germline V gene (reference sequence). Trimming cost V 5 bases and J 7 bases, with 12 bases left between them. The CDR3: CASSPTGWEQYF. In DNA, the CDR3 is TGTGCCAGTAGTCCAACAGGCTGGGAGCAGTACTTC.

On this clone: Its ends do not fully match the called genes, so a read error is possible. The chain links TRBV6-5 to TRBJ2-6; 7 bases line up with TRBD1. The CDR3 is 15 residues long. CDR1 is MNHEY, CDR2 SVGAGI, per germline. This chain's CDR3 is CASSITGAGANGLTF. The CDR3 coding sequence is TGTGCCAGCAGTATCACAGGGGCTGGGGCCAACGGCCTGACTTTC.

The V call is TRBV6-1, the J call TRBJ2-1; 8 nucleotides line up with TRBD2. V shed 4 bases, J shed 7 bases, and the junction held 12 bases outside the gene matches. The CDR3 has 16 amino acids. Germline CDR1 is MNHNS and CDR2 is SASEGT. The CDR3 here is CASSGPRTSIRNEQFF. The CDR3, as DNA: TGTGCCAGCAGTGGTCCCCGGACTAGCATTCGAAATGAGCAGTTCTTC.

V gene TRBV6-1 combines with J gene TRBJ2-7; 7 nucleotides align to TRBD2. Trimming took 7 bases from V and 4 from J; bases not matched to a gene: 7. The CDR3 spans 13 residues. Germline lookup yields CDR1 MNHNS and CDR2 SASEGT. The CDR3 DNA is TGTGCCAGCATAGGCGGGAGAGGTTACGAGCAGTACTTC. Protein sequence: CASIGGRGYEQYF.

The chain joins TRBV5-4 to TRBJ1-1; 8 bases fit TRBD1. V was pared by 4 bases and J by 4 bases, with 12 bases of the junction left unmatched. The CDR3 has 16 amino acids. Germline assignment: CDR1 SGHNT and CDR2 YYREEE (reference sequence). CDR3 region: CASSKISATGGTEAFF. CDR3 coding DNA: TGTGCCAGCAGCAAAATTTCGGCCACAGGGGGCACTGAAGCTTTCTTT.

The rearrangement joins TRBV15 to TRBJ2-7; weak D call: TRBD2 (7 bases). Trimming pared 3 bases from V and 2 bases from J, leaving 17 bases between. This CDR3 region has 16 residues. Germline CDR1 and CDR2: LNHNV and YYDKDF (reference sequence). CDR3 in amino acids: CATSRAAGAGAYEQYF. CDR3 nucleotides: TGTGCCACCAGCAGGGCCGCGGGGGCGGGGGCCTACGAGCAGTACTTC.

The gene calls are TRBV18 and TRBJ2-1; D is undetermined. The CDR3 is 13 amino acids. Trimming took off 3 bases at V and 5 bases at J, with 8 bases between the two ends. Germline V CDR1 and CDR2: KGHSH, LQKENI. The CDR3 DNA sequence: TGTGCCAGCTCACCTAACAGAAACAATGAGCAGTTCTTC. Translated, it gives CASSPNRNNEQFF.

The V gene is TRBV10-1, the J gene TRBJ1-1; D gene unclear. CDR3 size: 13 residues. V lost 7 bases and J 1 base, leaving 10 bases between the germline ends. The V gene's germline CDR1 is WNHNN and CDR2 SYGVQD (reference sequence). CDR3 sequence: CASTLSGNTEAFF. The CDR3 DNA reads TGCGCCAGCACTCTCTCGGGGAACACTGAAGCTTTCTTT.

The chain is built from TRBV7-9 and TRBJ2-2, with D possibly being TRBD2 (5 bases). The CDR3 covers 16 residues. Germline CDR1 reads SEHNR; CDR2 reads FQNEAQ (reference sequence). V was shortened by 0 bases and J by 4 bases, with 12 bases between the two germline ends. CDR3 in amino acids: CASSLAAGQSTGELFF. CDR3 in DNA: TGTGCCAGCAGCTTAGCGGCGGGCCAGAGCACCGGGGAGCTGTTTTTT.

Only one count was recorded for this clone. The chain links TRBV4-1 to TRBJ1-4; tentatively, D is TRBD1 (5 bases). This CDR3 region has 12 residues. Germline V gene sequence: CDR1 MGHRA, CDR2 YSYEKL. The V and J ends lost 4 bases and 10 bases respectively, with 10 bases between them. The CDR3 loop is CASSPLGGKLFF. Here the CDR3 DNA reads TGCGCCAGCAGCCCCTTGGGGGGAAAACTGTTTTTT.